Below, 2 T cell receptor beta chains from the same sample are listed, as sequenced in a study of cytomegalovirus exposure and HLA in healthy donors. PCR involved 60 Vbeta and 13 Jbeta primers. The repertoire was sequenced with immunoSEQ multiplex PCR; TCRdb's copy has only in-frame clones and lacks some. Seen here are a few hundred thousand clones, 75% to 85% observed once, and the top ten hold about 0.3%. Sequenced: PBMCs. The receptors stem from a girl between 2 and 10 years old in good health and CMV-seronegative.

The V call is TRBV19, the J call TRBJ1-1; perhaps TRBD1 as D (5 bases). From germline, CDR1 is LNHDA and CDR2 SQIVND (reference sequence). V lost 2 bases to trimming and J lost 4 bases, with 14 bases between them. CDR3 length equals 15 residues. DNA of the CDR3: TGTGCCAGTAGTATAAGAGCGTCAGGGATCACTGAAGCTTTCTTT. Encoded protein: CASSIRASGITEAFF.

The genes are TRBV9 and TRBJ2-7; 12 bases align to TRBD2. The CDR3 sequence is 15 residues long. V trimming: 5 bases; J trimming: 6 bases; junction bases outside the gene matches: 9. In germline, CDR1 is SGDLS, CDR2 YYNGEE. The DNA for the CDR3 is TGTGCCAGCAGTTCTAGCGGGGGGGATATCGGCGAGCAGTACTTC. This translates into CASSSSGGDIGEQYF.